This T cell receptor beta chain was sequenced in a study of shared T cell receptors in the human thymus. Profiled with immunoSEQ multiplex PCR; TCRdb holds only in-frame clones, not every one. The sample gives just under 550,000 clones, 78% of which show up once; 0.01% to 0.015% is in the top ten. These data are also associated with another study on human thymus T cells. Per that study: Having surgery to correct congenital heart defects, healthy Finnish infants acted as the donors. In thymic and blood repertoires alike, V and J usage looked biased. Related research described strongly overlapping thymic repertoires in unrelated people.

This receptor was obtained from a boy in the first two years of life with a congenital heart defect. Sequenced material: thymocytes.

This CDR3 reads CASSQGHGSYNEQFF. Written as DNA, the CDR3 is TGTGCCAGCAGCCAGGGGCACGGCTCCTACAATGAGCAGTTCTTC. V usage is TRBV9 and J usage is TRBJ2-1; the D gene is possibly TRBD1 (6 bases). This CDR3 contains 15 residues. Trimming removed 4 bases from V and 0 bases from J, with 11 bases in between. The germline CDR1 and CDR2 sequences are SGDLS and YYNGEE.